This passage covers 4 T cell receptor beta chains from one sample sequenced in a study of blood T cell repertoires in COVID-19. Using immunoSEQ multiplex PCR, the repertoire was profiled, and TCRdb retains in-frame clones only, with some absent. Altogether about 80,000 clones are present, just over 85% being singletons, with the ten largest covering roughly 4.8%. The material sequenced was peripheral blood. These receptors all stem from an elderly woman with acute or convalescent COVID-19.

The V and J genes are TRBV18 and TRBJ1-6; D remains unclear. The germline CDR1 and CDR2 sequences are KGHSH and LQKENI. This CDR3 comprises 12 residues. Trimming took off 3 bases at V and 13 bases at J, with 10 bases between the two ends. CDR3 in amino acids: CASSPGVPPLHF. Written as DNA, the CDR3 is TGTGCCAGCTCACCCGGAGTTCCGCCCCTCCACTTT.

This clone was counted only a few times. The rearrangement uses TRBV5-6 and TRBJ1-5; perhaps TRBD1 as D (5 bases). In germline, CDR1 is SGHDT, CDR2 YYEEEE. V was clipped by 4 bases and J by 9 bases, with 20 bases between them. This CDR3 has 15 amino acids. In DNA, the CDR3 is TGTGCCAGCAGCGAAGGTGGGGCCCTCCGAGGGCCCCAGCATTTT. Its translation: CASSEGGALRGPQHF.

V gene TRBV4-3 combines with J gene TRBJ1-2; 9 nucleotides match TRBD1. The CDR3 extends over 16 amino acids. CDR1 LGHNA and CDR2 YSLEER come from the germline V gene. J lost 6 bases, V lost 2 bases, and 10 bases had no gene match. CDR3 sequence (DNA): TGCGCCAGCAGCCAAACGCTTCCAGGGACAGGGAATGGCTACACCTTC. Translated: CASSQTLPGTGNGYTF.

The chain carries TRBV4-1 and TRBJ1-2; a possible D gene is TRBD1 (5 bases). V lost 0 bases, J lost 3 bases, and 14 bases lay in between. The germline V gene has CDR1 MGHRA and CDR2 YSYEKL. The CDR3 spans 16 residues. CDR3 in DNA: TGCGCCAGCAGCCAAGATGGGGGGTCGAAGGACTATGGCTACACCTTC. Amino acid sequence: CASSQDGGSKDYGYTF.